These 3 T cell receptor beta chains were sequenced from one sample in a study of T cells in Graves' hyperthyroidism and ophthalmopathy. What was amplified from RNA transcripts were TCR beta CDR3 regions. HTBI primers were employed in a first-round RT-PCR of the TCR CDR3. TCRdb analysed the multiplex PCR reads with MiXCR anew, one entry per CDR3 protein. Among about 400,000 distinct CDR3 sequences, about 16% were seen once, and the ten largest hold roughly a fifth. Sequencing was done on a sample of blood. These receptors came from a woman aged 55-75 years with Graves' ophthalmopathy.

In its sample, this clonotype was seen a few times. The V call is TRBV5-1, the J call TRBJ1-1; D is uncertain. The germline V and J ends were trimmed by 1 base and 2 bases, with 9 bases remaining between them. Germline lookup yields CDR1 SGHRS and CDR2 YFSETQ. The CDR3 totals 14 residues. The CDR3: CASSLLRTNTEAFF. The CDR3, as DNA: TGCGCCAGCAGCTTGTTAAGGACTAACACTGAAGCTTTCTTT.

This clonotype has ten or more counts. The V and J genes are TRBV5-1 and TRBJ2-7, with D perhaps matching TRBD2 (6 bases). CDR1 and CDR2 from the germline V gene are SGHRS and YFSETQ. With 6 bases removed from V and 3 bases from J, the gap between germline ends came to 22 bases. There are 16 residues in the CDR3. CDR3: CASMEGSTLGIYEQYF. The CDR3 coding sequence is TGCGCCAGCATGGAGGGGAGTACTCTGGGGATCTACGAGCAGTACTTC.

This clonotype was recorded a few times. The CDR3 here is CASLAGRGTGELFF. The CDR3 DNA sequence: TGTGCCAGCCTAGCGGGAAGGGGGACCGGGGAGCTGTTTTTT. V and J are TRBV6-1 and TRBJ2-2, with 9 positions matching TRBD2. Trimming took 8 bases from V and 5 from J; bases not matched to a gene: 6. Germline-derived CDR1 and CDR2 are MNHNS and SASEGT. The CDR3 sequence is 14 residues long.